This T cell receptor beta chain was identified during a study of Tregs in tolerant kidney transplant recipients. Findings and caveats of the study: Findings come from small patient numbers and require larger validation. Activated donor B cell expansion appeared to reveal the most relevant donor-specific TCRbeta repertoire. Biological reproducibility was not directly addressed in this study.

Profiled with immunoSEQ multiplex PCR; TCRdb holds only in-frame clones, not every one. The sample records some 100,000 clones, 92% being singletons. The CDR3 sequence is 14 residues long. Germline assignment: CDR1 SGHRS and CDR2 YFSETQ. The ends were cut back, 3 bases at V and 2 bases at J, with 10 bases in the middle. CD4+CD25+CD127- Tregs, CD4+CD25- non-Tregs, CD4 and CD8 cells were sorted. For this clone: Its antigen is as yet unknown.

V and J are TRBV5-1 and TRBJ2-3; D is tentatively TRBD1 or TRBD2 (5 bases each). The clonotype comes from a human donor in good health. What was sequenced was CD4+ T cells from blood. The CDR3 coding sequence is TGCGCCAGCAGCTCCGGGGCCATCACAGATACGCAGTATTTT. This translates into CASSSGAITDTQYF.